The entry that follows covers one TCR beta chain sequence. These data come from a study of blood T cells in healthy people across ages. A J-beta primer mix and a sample-barcoded 5' primer were used in a second PCR of about 7 to 11 cycles. TCRdb itself ran the 5' RACE reads through MiXCR, one entry per CDR3 protein. The repertoire holds 1.5 million to 2 million distinct CDR3 sequences, with roughly 43% as singletons. CDR1 is LGHNT, CDR2 FRNRAP, per germline. The CDR3 contains 15 residues. V lost 7 bases and J lost 8; bases outside the gene matches: 14. The clonotype was recovered from a human donor in good health. The sequenced sample was blood. This chain connects TRBV12-5 to TRBJ1-2; 9 nucleotides match TRBD1. CDR3 in amino acids: CASASDRGWWDGYTF. DNA for the CDR3: TGTGCTAGTGCCTCGGACAGGGGATGGTGGGACGGCTACACCTTC. The entire variable domain, with the rest obtained from reference TRBV12-5 and TRBJ1-2, is as follows: DARVTQTPRHKVTEMGQEVTMRCQPILGHNTVFWYRQTMMQGLELLAYFRNRAPLDDSGMPKDRFSAEMPDATLATLKIQPSEPRDSAVYFCASASDRGWWDGYTFGSGTRLTVV.